The 22 T cell receptor delta chains below all came from one sample that was sequenced in a study of DNA immune sequencing with unique molecular identifiers. A 32-plex genomic DNA assay used primers for all 8 TRDV and 4 TRDJ genes. A 12-nucleotide UMI was added during about 3 barcoding PCR cycles before adapter PCR. TCRdb re-called the multiplex PCR reads with CATT. In the table there are some 730 delta-chain clones, 4% to 4.5% of which are singletons. The sequenced sample was gamma-delta T cells from PBMCs. The origin of the receptors is a human donor in good health.

In its sample, this clone ranks as medium-sized (0.01 to 0.1%). The V and J genes are TRDV2 and TRDJ3; TRDD3 matches at 8 bases. Looked up from germline, CDR1 is GEAIGNYY and CDR2 is EKD. This CDR3 has 19 amino acids. The V segment lost 0 bases and the J segment 0 bases; nucleotides outside the gene matches: 6. CDR3 loop: CACDTPGGPPSWDTRQMFF. DNA of the CDR3: TGTGCCTGTGACACCCCTGGGGGACCTCCCTCCTGGGACACCCGACAGATGTTTTTC.

There are a few counts of this clone. A far larger clone lies a single base away; this is likely a read error. This sample also contains other DNA sequences that code for the same CDR3. This chain uses TRDV2 with TRDJ1; D might be TRDD3 (6 bases). The CDR3 loop spans 18 amino acids. The germline V and J ends were trimmed by 3 bases and 2 bases, with 24 bases remaining between them. Germline CDR1 GEAIGNYY, CDR2 EKD. CDR3 protein: CACDGLGGRGEGTDKLIF. The DNA of the CDR3 is TGTGCCTGTGACGGCTTGGGGGGAAGAGGAGAAGGAACCGATAAACTCATCTTT.

Of note for this clone: This likely reflects a read error, since a far larger clone is one base away. The genes are TRDV2 and TRDJ3; the D gene is possibly TRDD3 (6 bases). CDR3 size: 18 residues. Germline V gives CDR1 GEAIGNYY, CDR2 EKD. The DNA for the CDR3 is TGTGCCTGTGACACGGCTGGGGCCACCTCCTGGGACACCCTACAGATGTTTTTC. Translating it yields CACDTAGATSWDTLQMFF.

Worth noting for this clone: With a far larger clone one base away, a read error is the likely cause. Other DNA sequences from this sample encode an identical CDR3 as well. V is TRDV2 and J is TRDJ1; D is perhaps TRDD3 (6 bases). With 0 bases removed from V and 2 bases from J, the gap between germline ends came to 15 bases. This CDR3 comprises 16 residues. The V gene's germline CDR1 is GEAIGNYY and CDR2 EKD. CDR3 coding DNA: TGTGCCTGTGACACCTTAGGGGGGACAATTACCGATAAACTCATCTTT. It translates to CACDTLGGTITDKLIF.

The CDR3 loop reads CACDNLLDPREGFTDKLIF. Written as DNA, the CDR3 is TGTGCCTGTGACAATCTCCTAGATCCCAGGGAAGGTTTTACCGATAAACTCATCTTT. This chain uses TRDV2 with TRDJ1, with a tentative D call TRDD2 (5 bases). The CDR3 has 19 residues. The V end lost 2 bases, the J end lost 2 bases, and 26 bases lay between the germline ends. Germline V gene lookup returns CDR1 GEAIGNYY and CDR2 EKD.

This clone came up a few times. Translating this DNA gives a protein that differs at residue 9 from the TCRdb one, which belongs to a much larger clone; a read error is likely, and the protein shown is this translation. The CDR3, as DNA: TGTGCCTGTGACACCATTCGTGGCCCGAGGGGCCTGTCCGCGGGTCTCATCTTT. Protein sequence: CACDTIRGPRGLSAGLIF. The rearrangement uses TRDV2 and TRDJ1; no firm D call. Germline V gives CDR1 GEAIGNYY, CDR2 EKD. Trimming left V 0 bases short and J 11 bases short, with 30 bases between. CDR3 size: 18 residues.

There are a few counts of this clone. The protein given by TCRdb reflects a much larger clone and differs at residue 6 from this DNA's translation, likely from a read error; the protein shown is the DNA's translation. The gene calls are TRDV2 and TRDJ1; D possibly corresponds to TRDD3 (6 bases). The length of the CDR3 is 16 residues. V lost 0 bases and J lost 2, with 15 bases in between. In germline, CDR1 is GEAIGNYY, CDR2 EKD. The CDR3 sequence is CACDTIGGTITDKLIF. CDR3 nucleotides: TGTGCCTGTGACACCATAGGGGGGACGATTACCGATAAACTCATCTTT.

This clone is medium-sized (0.01 to 0.1%) in the sample. CDR3 bases: TGTGCCTGTGACTCCGTACTGGGGGATACCTCCTCTGACCCCGATAAACTCATCTTT. Encoded protein: CACDSVLGDTSSDPDKLIF. The gene calls are TRDV2 and TRDJ1, with TRDD3 matching over 12 bases. CDR1 is GEAIGNYY and CDR2 is EKD in the germline V gene. CDR3 length: 19 amino acids. The V gene end was trimmed by 3 bases and the J gene end by 3 bases; junction bases not matched to a gene: 16.

This clone was detected a few times. A read error may explain this, as a much larger clone is one base away. J is TRDJ1 and V is TRDV2, with 13 bases matching TRDD3. The CDR3 is 19 residues long. CDR1 is GEAIGNYY and CDR2 is EKD in the germline V gene. The chain's CDR3 is CAYDLLGDTLKFVSDKLIF. The CDR3 DNA reads TGTGCCTATGACTTACTGGGGGATACGCTGAAGTTTGTAAGCGATAAACTCATCTTT.

As to this clone: This DNA's translation and the protein TCRdb lists, from a much larger clone, do not match at residue 7, likely due to a read error; the protein shown is translated from the DNA. This sequence joins TRDV2 and TRDJ1; weak D call: TRDD3 (6 bases). The germline CDR1 and CDR2 sequences are GEAIGNYY and EKD. The V end lost 0 bases, the J end lost 2 bases, and 15 bases lay between the germline ends. The CDR3 length is 16 residues. The CDR3 is CACDTLRGTITDKLIF. The CDR3 DNA sequence: TGTGCCTGTGACACCTTAAGGGGGACGATTACCGATAAACTCATCTTT.

This clone was recorded a few times. A single base separates this from a much larger clone, so it may be a read error. V is TRDV2 and J is TRDJ3, with a weak D call TRDD3 (5 bases). The CDR3 sequence is 18 residues long. From germline, CDR1 is GEAIGNYY and CDR2 EKD. V was clipped by 2 bases and J by 0 bases, with 13 bases between them. As DNA, the CDR3 is TGTGCCTGTGACAGCGCGGGGGCAAACTCCTGGGACACCCGACAGATGTTTTTC. Encoded protein: CACDSAGANSWDTRQMFF.

This clone counts as hyperexpanded. This CDR3 is also generated by other DNA sequences in the sample. The chain uses TRDV2 and TRDJ1; 9 positions agree with TRDD3. Germline V gene sequence: CDR1 GEAIGNYY, CDR2 EKD. The CDR3 totals 18 residues. Trimming at V came to 4 bases and at J to 0 bases, leaving 14 bases not matched to a gene. The chain's CDR3 is CACDVLGDLIENTDKLIF. The CDR3 coding sequence is TGTGCCTGTGATGTGCTGGGGGATTTAATTGAGAACACCGATAAACTCATCTTT.

This clone was detected a few times. This likely stems from a read error, as it lies one base from a far larger clone. Other DNA sequences in this sample translate to the same CDR3. This chain links TRDV2 with TRDJ1, with TRDD3 matching over 9 bases. The length of the CDR3 is 15 residues. The germline CDR1 and CDR2 sequences are GEAIGNYY and EKD. In nucleotides, the CDR3 is TGTGCCTGTGACCGACTGGGGGAGTACACAGATAAACTCATCTTT. Translating gives CACDRLGEYTDKLIF.

In its sample, this clone ranks as medium-sized. The identical CDR3 is also encoded by other nucleotide sequences in the sample. The rearrangement links TRDV2 to TRDJ1, with no clear D. Germline values: CDR1 GEAIGNYY, CDR2 EKD. V was clipped by 0 bases and J by 2 bases, with 18 bases between them. The CDR3 spans 17 residues. CDR3 loop: CACDTLLLTPETDKLIF. In DNA form, the CDR3 reads TGTGCCTGTGACACCCTTCTCCTCACCCCCGAGACCGATAAACTCATCTTT.

As concerns this clone: The protein held in TCRdb is that of a much larger clone and does not match this DNA's translation at residue 11, likely because of a read error; the protein shown is translated from the DNA. The chain carries TRDV2 and TRDJ1, with TRDD3 matching over 9 bases. This CDR3 is built from 16 residues. The V gene end was trimmed by 3 bases and the J gene end by 3 bases; junction bases not matched to a gene: 10. The germline V gene encodes CDR1 GEAIGNYY and CDR2 EKD. The CDR3 nucleotides read TGTGCCTGTGACCCACTGGGGGACATTAACTCCGATAAACTCATCTTT. Its translation: CACDPLGDINSDKLIF.

This clone has just a few counts. The TCRdb protein comes from a much larger clone and disagrees with this DNA's translation at residue 7, likely due to a read error; the protein given here is derived from the DNA. As DNA, the CDR3 is TGTGCCTGTGACACGGCTGTGGCCACCTCCTGGGACACCCGACAGATGTTTTTC. This gives the protein CACDTAVATSWDTRQMFF. The chain is built from TRDV2 and TRDJ3; D unclear. V was clipped by 1 base and J by 0 bases, with 12 bases between them. Germline V lookup: CDR1 GEAIGNYY, CDR2 EKD. The CDR3 totals 18 residues.

By proportion, this clone is medium-sized. This sequence joins TRDV2 and TRDJ1, with 10 nucleotides matching TRDD3. The length of the CDR3 is 14 residues. Germline values: CDR1 GEAIGNYY, CDR2 EKD. With 3 bases clipped from V and 2 bases from J, the junction kept 2 bases outside the gene matches. The DNA for the CDR3 is TGTGCCTGTGACCTACTGGGGGATACCGATAAACTCATCTTT. Translating gives CACDLLGDTDKLIF.

A word on this clone: Only one base separates this from a far larger clonotype, so it likely reflects a read error. At the DNA level, this CDR3 is encoded by other sequences in the same sample as well. V and J are TRDV2 and TRDJ1; D may be TRDD3 (6 bases). V was pared by 3 bases and J by 0 bases, with 13 bases between. The germline V gene has CDR1 GEAIGNYY and CDR2 EKD. CDR3 length: 15 amino acids. CDR3 sequence reads: CACDRLGEYTDKLIF. The CDR3 coding sequence is TGTGCCTGTGACCGACTGGGTGAGTACACCGATAAACTCATCTTT.

Points on this clone: A read error likely explains this, since a far larger clone differs by one base. The same CDR3 can be traced to other DNA sequences in this sample. V and J are TRDV2 and TRDJ3, with D possibly TRDD3 on 6 matching bases. Germline lookup yields CDR1 GEAIGNYY and CDR2 EKD. CDR3 length: 18 residues. CDR3 sequence: CACDTAGATSWDTRQMFF. Here the CDR3 DNA reads TGTGCCTGTGACACGGCTGGGGCCACCTCCTGGGACACCAGACAGATGTTTTTC.

This clone has more than one count but fewer than ten. A read error is the likely source, as a far larger clone sits one nucleotide away. The V gene is TRDV2, the J gene TRDJ3, with 13 positions matching TRDD3. V was clipped by 3 bases and J by 0 bases; unmatched bases: 10. Per germline, CDR1 GEAIGNYY and CDR2 EKD. CDR3 size: 21 residues. The CDR3 coding sequence is TGTGCCTGTGACTCACAAGTACTGGGGGATACGAACTCCTGGGACACCCGACAGATGTTTTTC. Its protein product is CACDSQVLGDTNSWDTRQMFF.

Comment on this clone: This is likely an artifact of a read error, given a far larger clone one base away. Other nucleotide sequences from this sample produce the same CDR3. The chain joins TRDV2 to TRDJ1; TRDD3 matches at 7 bases. Germline-derived CDR1 and CDR2 are GEAIGNYY and EKD. The CDR3 runs to 18 residues. V trimming: 0 bases; J trimming: 2 bases; junction bases outside the gene matches: 14. The CDR3 nucleotides are TGTGCCTGTGACACCGTGGCTAGTACTGGGGTCCCAACCGATAAACTCATCTTT. Residues: CACDTVASTGVPTDKLIF.

The chain couples TRDV1 to TRDJ1; 13 bases agree with TRDD3. As TCRdb names no J gene, one was assigned here on the basis of a DNA match to germline. The length of the CDR3 is 24 residues. The J segment lost 0 bases and the V segment lost 0 bases, leaving 22 bases of the junction unmatched. Germline loops: CDR1 TSWWSYY, CDR2 QGS. As DNA, the CDR3 is TGTGCTCTTGGGGAACTAGTTTCAATCCTACGTGTACTGGGGGATACGCCGTACACCGATAAACTCATCTTT. Protein product: CALGELVSILRVLGDTPYTDKLIF.